The 15 T cell receptor beta chains given below trace back to one sample, sequenced in a study of tumor-infiltrating lymphocytes in oesophageal squamous cell carcinoma. TCRdb re-analysed the PCR reads in MiXCR, keeping a single row per CDR3 protein. This repertoire shows approximately 21,000 distinct CDR3 sequences, more than 30% found once; its top ten account for over 35%. Sequenced material: esophageal tumor tissue. Every receptor here comes from a male donor with esophageal squamous cell carcinoma.

The sample holds many counts of this clonotype. CDR3 sequence (DNA): TGTGCCAGCAGTACGGGACAGGGGATCACTGAAGCTTTCTTT. Translation gives CASSTGQGITEAFF. The chain uses TRBV12-3 or TRBV12-4 and TRBJ1-1, with 10 bases identical to TRBD1. The ends lost 5 bases at V and 4 bases at J; junction bases unmatched: 4. This CDR3 has 14 amino acids.

This chain links TRBV7-8 with TRBJ2-5; a weak D match, TRBD2 (6 bases). The assigned J gene may be wrong: the sequence end matches TRBJ2-1 better. Germline CDR1 reads SGHVS; CDR2 reads FQNEAQ. This CDR3 comprises 18 residues. The CDR3 here is CASSLALPGALFRNEQFF. In nucleotides, the CDR3 is TGTGCCAGCAGCTTAGCCCTCCCGGGAGCCCTATTCCGCAATGAGCAGTTCTTC.

This clonotype occurred a few times. Here the CDR3 omits its conserved ending phenylalanine or tryptophan, so a read error is the likely source. No DNA is shown, since the ends of the CDR3 on it are uncertain; the CDR3 is the one TCRdb lists. The rearrangement links TRBV5-1 to TRBJ2-5; the table gives TRBD2 as D, unverified against the DNA. CDR1 and CDR2 (germline): SGHRS, YFSETQ. Both ends counted, the CDR3 spans 8 residues. The CDR3 here is CASSFRLP.

This clonotype was seen a handful of times. The chain recombines TRBV7-2 with TRBJ2-1; 10 bases agree with TRBD1. The J call may be in error: the DNA end matches TRBJ2-5 better. The CDR3 is 13 amino acids. Germline CDR1 and CDR2: SGHTA and FQGNSA. The CDR3 sequence is CASSSDRGETQYF. CDR3 nucleotides: TGTGCCAGCAGCTCGGACAGGGGGGAGACCCAGTACTTC.

Points on this clonotype: A much larger clone is a single base away; this may be a read error. The V gene is TRBV5-6, the J gene TRBJ2-7, with D uncertain. Per germline, CDR1 SGHDT and CDR2 YYEEEE. V was cut by 4 bases and J by 6 bases, with 11 bases left in between. CDR3 length equals 12 residues. The CDR3 here is CASSVVRSEQYF. Here the CDR3 DNA reads TGTGCCAGCAGCGTGGTACGGAGCGAGCAGTACTTC.

The rearrangement links TRBV20-1 to TRBJ1-4; D gene uncertain. V lost 1 base and J lost 0, with 12 bases in between. The CDR3 has 16 residues. Per germline, CDR1 DFQATT and CDR2 SNEGSKA (reference sequence). The CDR3 sequence is CSARGLRVATNEKLFF. CDR3 in DNA: TGCAGTGCTAGAGGACTAAGGGTTGCAACTAATGAAAAACTGTTTTTT.

V usage is TRBV7-3 and J usage is TRBJ2-7; TRBD2 aligns across 7 bases. V shed 5 bases, J shed 1 base, and the junction held 2 bases outside the gene matches. Germline CDR1 and CDR2: SGHTA and FQGTGA. The CDR3 sequence is 13 residues long. The chain's CDR3 is CASSRGDSYEQYF. The CDR3, as DNA: TGTGCCAGCAGCCGGGGGGATTCCTACGAGCAGTACTTC.

Comments on this clonotype: Just one base apart from a much larger clone, this may be a read error. This sequence joins TRBV27 and TRBJ2-4; 10 nucleotides agree with TRBD2. TRBJ2-5 explains the end of the DNA better; the J call may be wrong. CDR3 size: 16 residues. Germline-derived CDR1 and CDR2 are MNHEY and SMNVEV (reference sequence). CDR3 DNA sequence: TGTGCCAGCAGTTTAGGTAGCGGGGGGCCAGTGGAGACCCAGTACTTC. Protein product: CASSLGSGGPVETQYF.

This clonotype was detected ten times or more. The V and J genes are TRBV2 and TRBJ1-6; 9 nucleotides align to TRBD1. CDR1 and CDR2 from the germline V gene are SNHLY and FYNNEI. The junction had 5 bases not matched to a gene; V was cut back by 4 bases and J by 4 bases. The CDR3 has 16 amino acids. CDR3: CASSAQGAGYNSPLHF. DNA of the CDR3: TGTGCCAGCAGTGCACAGGGGGCAGGATATAATTCACCCCTCCACTTT. Variable domain in full (rest from reference TRBV2 and TRBJ1-6): EPEVTQTPSHQVTQMGQEVILRCVPISNHLYFYWYRQILGQKVEFLVSFYNNEISEKSEIFDDQFSVERPDGSNFTLKIRSTKLEDSAMYFCASSAQGAGYNSPLHFGNGTRLTVT.

At least ten counts were recorded for this clonotype. The gene calls are TRBV6-1 and TRBJ2-4; TRBD1 might be the D (7 bases). The DNA end favors TRBJ2-7, so the J call may be wrong. Germline loops: CDR1 MNHNS, CDR2 SASEGT. The CDR3 is 14 residues long. The CDR3 is CASSQTGRSYEQYF. CDR3 DNA: TGTGCCAGCAGCCAGACAGGGAGGTCCTACGAGCAGTACTTC.

By sample share, this clonotype is medium-sized. V is TRBV7-2 and J is TRBJ2-5; 8 positions match TRBD2. V lost 1 base, J lost 7 bases, and 11 bases stayed unmatched. The CDR3 has 16 residues. Germline V gene data show CDR1 as SGHTA and CDR2 as FQGNSA. Written as DNA, the CDR3 is TGTGCCAGCAGCTTAGTTCGGGGGGGCCGGGCGAGGACCCAGTACTTC. The encoded protein is CASSLVRGGRARTQYF.

The sample holds many counts of this clonotype. The CDR3 reads CASSELQDTEAFF. In DNA, the CDR3 is TGTGCCAGCAGTGAACTACAGGACACTGAAGCTTTCTTT. The V gene is TRBV6-1, the J gene TRBJ1-1; a possible D gene is TRBD1 (5 bases). The CDR3 extends over 13 amino acids. Germline lookup yields CDR1 MNHNS and CDR2 SASEGT. V was clipped by 2 bases and J by 3 bases, with 7 bases between them.

Within the sample, this clonotype is medium-sized. The gene calls are TRBV7-2 and TRBJ2-5, with no clear D. Germline CDR1 SGHTA, CDR2 FQGNSA. V lost 4 bases to trimming and J lost 7 bases, with 13 bases between them. The CDR3 runs 13 residues. As DNA, the CDR3 is TGTGCCAGCAGCTCGGTGCGGTCAGGGACCCAGTACTTC. Protein: CASSSVRSGTQYF.

The chain carries TRBV9 and TRBJ2-6, with 12 bases lining up with TRBD2. The J call is doubtful: the DNA matches TRBJ2-7 better. Germline assignment: CDR1 SGDLS and CDR2 YYNGEE. The CDR3 runs 15 residues. The CDR3 loop reads CASSVLAGGPGEQYF. The CDR3 DNA is TGTGCCAGCAGCGTACTAGCGGGAGGGCCAGGGGAGCAGTACTTC.

The V call is TRBV11-2, the J call TRBJ2-3; tentatively, D is TRBD2 (6 bases). The CDR3 has 16 residues. Germline V lookup: CDR1 SGHAT, CDR2 FQNNGV. Trimming shortened V by 7 bases and J by 4 bases, and 21 bases separated the two germline ends. The CDR3 loop is CASTQSPLARADTQYF. Here the CDR3 DNA reads TGTGCCAGCACCCAAAGTCCCCTAGCGAGAGCAGATACGCAGTATTTT.